This T cell receptor beta chain was captured in a study of T cells after yellow fever vaccination. From germline, CDR1 is LGHDT and CDR2 YNNKEL (reference sequence). The CDR3 is 16 amino acids. V lost 3 bases and J 2 bases, leaving 13 bases between the germline ends. In TCRdb, the 5' RACE reads were re-called with MiXCR into one record per CDR3 protein. Found here are hundreds of thousands of distinct CDR3 sequences, about a fifth of them singletons; the top ten hold approximately 15%. This sequence was found in a man younger than 30 who received the YFV17D yellow fever vaccine. The gene calls are TRBV3-1 and TRBJ2-2; D is possibly TRBD2 (6 bases). The sequencing here drew on PBMCs, taken 21 days after the first yellow fever vaccination. The CDR3: CASSQIAEKNTGELFF. As DNA, the CDR3 is TGTGCCAGCAGCCAGATAGCGGAAAAAAACACCGGGGAGCTGTTTTTT.